A selection of T cell receptor beta chains follows, all from one sample in a study of blood T cell repertoires in COVID-19. Clones were sequenced by immunoSEQ multiplex PCR, and TCRdb holds only the in-frame ones, with some missing. Among under 300,000 clones listed, around 90% were seen once. Sample: PBMCs or T cells enriched from blood (not recorded which). The source is a woman in her 40s who had been exposed to COVID-19. Each CDR3 is given with its conserved first and last residue. D genes are given only for firm matches. Clone size appears in some rows only: once, few, many, or a class for an expanded clone.

d_call: TRBD1
j_call: TRBJ2-7
clone_size: .
v_call: TRBV14
cdr3_nt: TGTGCCAGCAGCCAAGTACAGGGGGCCTACGAGCAGTACTTC
cdr3_aa: CASSQVQGAYEQYF

d_call: TRBD1
j_call: TRBJ1-2
clone_size: .
v_call: TRBV27
cdr3_nt: TGTGCCAGCAGTGAGATACAGGGGGTCGACTATGGCTACACCTTC
cdr3_aa: CASSEIQGVDYGYTF

d_call: .
j_call: TRBJ1-5
clone_size: .
v_call: TRBV28
cdr3_nt: TGTGCCAGCAGGGCAGGGCCAGCACGGCCCCAGCATTTT
cdr3_aa: CASRAGPARPQHF

d_call: .
j_call: TRBJ2-2
clone_size: .
v_call: TRBV6-2/TRBV6-3
cdr3_nt: TGTGCCAGCAGCAGATGGACACTGAACACCGGGGAGCTGTTTTTT
cdr3_aa: CASSRWTLNTGELFF

d_call: TRBD1
j_call: TRBJ2-3
clone_size: .
v_call: TRBV9
cdr3_nt: TGTGCCAGCAGCGTCTACGATTCGGACAGGGCGGAGTATTTT
cdr3_aa: CASSVYDSDRAEYF

d_call: .
j_call: TRBJ1-2
clone_size: .
v_call: TRBV28
cdr3_nt: TGTGCCAGCACCGCGGGCCAGGGGCAAGGCTACACCTTC
cdr3_aa: CASTAGQGQGYTF

d_call: TRBD1
j_call: TRBJ1-6
clone_size: .
v_call: TRBV6-6
cdr3_nt: TGTGCCAGCAGTTACCGCGACAGGGTGAATTCACCCCTCCACTTT
cdr3_aa: CASSYRDRVNSPLHF

d_call: .
j_call: TRBJ1-2
clone_size: .
v_call: TRBV25-1
cdr3_nt: TGTGCCAGCAGTGAATCGGGCGGGGAATTCTTCTATGGCTACACCTTC
cdr3_aa: CASSESGGEFFYGYTF

d_call: TRBD2
j_call: TRBJ2-3
clone_size: .
v_call: TRBV4-3
cdr3_nt: TGCGCCAGCAGCCAAGATATCGTAGCGGGAGAGACAGATACGCAGTATTTT
cdr3_aa: CASSQDIVAGETDTQYF

d_call: TRBD1
j_call: TRBJ1-2
clone_size: few
v_call: TRBV7-2
cdr3_nt: TGTGCCAGCAGCCTCGGGACAGGGAATGGCTACACCTTC
cdr3_aa: CASSLGTGNGYTF

d_call: TRBD2
j_call: TRBJ2-5
clone_size: .
v_call: TRBV3-1/TRBV3-2
cdr3_nt: TGTGCCAGCAGTCCCAGCGGGGGGTGGGAGACCCAGTACTTC
cdr3_aa: CASSPSGGWETQYF

d_call: .
j_call: TRBJ2-7
clone_size: once
v_call: TRBV20-1
cdr3_nt: TGCAGTGCTAGTCGCCAGGAACCTTACGAGCAGTACTTC
cdr3_aa: CSASRQEPYEQYF

d_call: .
j_call: TRBJ1-2
clone_size: .
v_call: TRBV29-1
cdr3_nt: TGCAGCGTTCTTCTCAGCAGGGGCTATGGCTACACCTTC
cdr3_aa: CSVLLSRGYGYTF

d_call: .
j_call: TRBJ2-1
clone_size: .
v_call: TRBV27
cdr3_nt: TGTGCCAGCACCCTGGGGGGGACATTTCGTGAGCAGTTCTTC
cdr3_aa: CASTLGGTFREQFF

d_call: .
j_call: TRBJ1-4
clone_size: .
v_call: TRBV19
cdr3_nt: TGTGCCAGTAGCCGGCGGGGACCTGGAGTAACTAATGAAAAACTGTTTTTT
cdr3_aa: CASSRRGPGVTNEKLFF

d_call: TRBD1
j_call: TRBJ2-2
clone_size: .
v_call: TRBV5-4
cdr3_nt: TGTGCCAGCAGCTGGGACAGGGGAGATCGGAGCGGGGAGCTGTTTTTT
cdr3_aa: CASSWDRGDRSGELFF

d_call: .
j_call: TRBJ1-6
clone_size: .
v_call: TRBV7-2
cdr3_nt: TGTGCCAGCAGCTTAGGATTGGCCTTATATTCACCCCTCCACTTT
cdr3_aa: CASSLGLALYSPLHF

d_call: TRBD1
j_call: TRBJ2-7
clone_size: few
v_call: TRBV14
cdr3_nt: TGTGCCAGCAGCCAAGGTCGATCGGGACAGGGGTACGTAGCCGTCCACGAGCAGTACTTC
cdr3_aa: CASSQGRSGQGYVAVHEQYF